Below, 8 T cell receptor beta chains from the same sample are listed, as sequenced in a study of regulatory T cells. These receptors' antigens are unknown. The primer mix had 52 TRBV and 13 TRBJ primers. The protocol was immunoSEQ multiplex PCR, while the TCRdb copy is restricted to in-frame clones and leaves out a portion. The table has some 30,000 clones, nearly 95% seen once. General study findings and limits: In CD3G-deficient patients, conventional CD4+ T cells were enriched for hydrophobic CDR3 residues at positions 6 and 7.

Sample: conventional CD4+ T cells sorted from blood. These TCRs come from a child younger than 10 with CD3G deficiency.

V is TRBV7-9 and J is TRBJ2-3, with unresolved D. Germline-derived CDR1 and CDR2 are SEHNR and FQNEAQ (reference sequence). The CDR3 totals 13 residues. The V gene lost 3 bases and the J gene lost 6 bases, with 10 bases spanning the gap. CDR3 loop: CASSFKPYDTQYF. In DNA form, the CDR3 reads TGTGCCAGCAGCTTCAAGCCTTACGATACGCAGTATTTT. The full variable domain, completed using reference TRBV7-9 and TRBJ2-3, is DTGVSQNPRHKITKRGQNVTFRCDPISEHNRLYWYRQTLGQGPEFLTYFQNEAQLEKSRLLSDRFSAERPKGSFSTLEIQRTEQGDSAMYLCASSFKPYDTQYFGPGTRLTVL.

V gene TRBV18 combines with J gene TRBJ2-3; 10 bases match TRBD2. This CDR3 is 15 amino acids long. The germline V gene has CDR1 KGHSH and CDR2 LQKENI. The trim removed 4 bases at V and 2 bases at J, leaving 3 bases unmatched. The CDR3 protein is CASSRTSGFTDTQYF. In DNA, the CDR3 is TGTGCCAGCTCACGGACTAGCGGCTTCACAGATACGCAGTATTTT. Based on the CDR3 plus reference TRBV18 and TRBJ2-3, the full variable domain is NAGVMQNPRHLVRRRGQEARLRCSPMKGHSHVYWYRQLPEEGLKFMVYLQKENIIDESGMPKERFSAEFPKEGPSILRIQQVVRGDSAAYFCASSRTSGFTDTQYFGPGTRLTVL.

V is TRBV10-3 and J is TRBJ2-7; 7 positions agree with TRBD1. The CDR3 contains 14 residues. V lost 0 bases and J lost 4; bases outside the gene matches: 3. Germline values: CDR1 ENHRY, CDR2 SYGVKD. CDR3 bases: TGTGCCATCAGTGAGTCGCCAGGGGGTTACGAGCAGTACTTC. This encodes CAISESPGGYEQYF.

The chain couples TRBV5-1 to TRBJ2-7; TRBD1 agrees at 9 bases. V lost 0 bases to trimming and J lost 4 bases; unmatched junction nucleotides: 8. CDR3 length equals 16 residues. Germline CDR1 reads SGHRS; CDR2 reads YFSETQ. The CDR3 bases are TGCGCCAGCAGCTTGGGGACCGGGACAGGGTTGTACGAGCAGTACTTC. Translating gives CASSLGTGTGLYEQYF.

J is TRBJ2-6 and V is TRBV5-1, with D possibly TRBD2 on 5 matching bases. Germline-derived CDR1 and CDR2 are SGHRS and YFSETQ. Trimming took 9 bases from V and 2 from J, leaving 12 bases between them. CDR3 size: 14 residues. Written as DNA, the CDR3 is TGCGCCACCAAGCGGATCCCTGGGGCCAACGTCCTGACTTTC. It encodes CATKRIPGANVLTF.

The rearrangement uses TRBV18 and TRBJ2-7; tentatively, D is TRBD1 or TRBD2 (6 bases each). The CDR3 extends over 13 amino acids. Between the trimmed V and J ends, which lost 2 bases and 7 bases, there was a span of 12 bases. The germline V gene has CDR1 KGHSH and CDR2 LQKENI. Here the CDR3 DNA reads TGTGCCAGCTCACCAATAGAGGGGGGTGAGCAGTACTTC. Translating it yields CASSPIEGGEQYF.

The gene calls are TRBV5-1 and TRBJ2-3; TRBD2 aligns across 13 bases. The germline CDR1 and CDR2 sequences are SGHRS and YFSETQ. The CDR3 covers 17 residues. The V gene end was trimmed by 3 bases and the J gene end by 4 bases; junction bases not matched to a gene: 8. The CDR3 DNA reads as TGCGCCAGCAGCTCTGGACTAGCGGGAGTAGGGGCAGATACGCAGTATTTT. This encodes CASSSGLAGVGADTQYF.

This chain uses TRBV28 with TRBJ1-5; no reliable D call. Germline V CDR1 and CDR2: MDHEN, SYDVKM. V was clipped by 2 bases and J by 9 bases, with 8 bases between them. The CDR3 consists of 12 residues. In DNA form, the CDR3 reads TGTGCCAGCAGTTTAGTAGGGAGGCCCCAGCATTTT. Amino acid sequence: CASSLVGRPQHF.